These 25 T cell receptor beta chains were all obtained from the same sample, sequenced in a study of T cell repertoires in aging, cancer and after chemotherapy. A mixed TRB-A/B primer pool amplified rearranged TRB by multiplex touch-down PCR. TCRdb processed the multiplex PCR reads anew with MiXCR; each CDR3 protein has one entry. The data contain around 12,000 distinct CDR3 sequences, roughly 20% of them singletons. The template was genomic DNA from peripheral blood, not RNA. Sequenced input: blood. Source of these receptors: a human donor in good health.

The chain carries TRBV10-2 and TRBJ1-1; no firm D call. Trimming left V 4 bases short and J 3 bases short, with 12 bases between. CDR3 length: 14 amino acids. Germline-derived CDR1 and CDR2 are WSHSY and SAAADI. The CDR3 loop reads CASSVSSQDTEAFF. As DNA, the CDR3 is TGCGCCAGCAGTGTGAGTAGTCAAGACACTGAAGCTTTCTTT.

As to this clonotype: With a much larger clone just one base away, this may be a read error. J is TRBJ1-6 and V is TRBV10-3; TRBD1 is a possible D gene (5 bases). This CDR3 is 14 amino acids long. Germline V gives CDR1 ENHRY, CDR2 SYGVKD. The chain's CDR3 is CAINESRVDSPLHF. CDR3 sequence (DNA): TGTGCCATCAATGAGTCCAGGGTTGATTCACCCCTCCACTTT.

Comment on this clonotype: This may come from a read error, since a much larger clone is one base off. This chain joins TRBV12-3 or TRBV12-4 and TRBJ2-2; D gene ambiguous. Trimming removed 5 bases from V and 5 bases from J, with 3 bases in between. CDR3 length: 11 residues. DNA for the CDR3: TGTGCCAGCAGTGGAACCGGGGAGCTGTTTTTT. This gives the protein CASSGTGELFF.

This rearrangement joins TRBV5-5 to TRBJ2-5; D possibly uses TRBD1 or TRBD2 (8 bases each). Looked up from germline, CDR1 is SGHKS and CDR2 is YYEKEE (reference sequence). Deletions cut 6 bases from V and 5 bases from J, with 20 bases between. CDR3 length equals 15 residues. CDR3 sequence: CASTRAGDRIETQYF. The CDR3, as DNA: TGTGCCAGCACCCGAGCGGGGGACAGGATTGAGACCCAGTACTTC.

This clonotype is labeled as medium-sized. The chain carries TRBV6-5 and TRBJ2-1, with 16 bases that match TRBD2. Unmatched junction bases numbered 3, after V lost 6 bases and J lost 7 bases. Looked up from germline, CDR1 is MNHEY and CDR2 is SVGAGI. The CDR3 is made up of 15 amino acids. As DNA, the CDR3 is TGTGCCAGCAGAACGGGACTAGCGGGGGGGAATGAGCAGTTCTTC. Translation: CASRTGLAGGNEQFF.

Sample share makes this clonotype medium-sized. The CDR3 coding sequence is TGTGCCAGCACTAGGGACCGTTTTGGTGAGCAGTTCTTC. Encoded protein: CASTRDRFGEQFF. The chain joins TRBV6-5 to TRBJ2-1; either TRBD1 or TRBD2 may supply D (5 bases each). V was shortened by 7 bases and J by 9 bases, with 16 bases between the two germline ends. CDR1 MNHEY and CDR2 SVGAGI come from the germline V gene. The CDR3 length is 13 residues.

In this sample, this clonotype turned up many times. The genes are TRBV6-5 and TRBJ1-1, with D uncertain. CDR3 size: 12 residues. Trimming removed 6 bases at V and 5 bases at J, with 10 bases between. The germline gives CDR1 MNHEY, CDR2 SVGAGI. The CDR3 nucleotides read TGTGCCAGCAGCCAAGGTGGGACTGAAGCTTTCTTT. Translation gives CASSQGGTEAFF.

This clonotype was found a few times. The V and J genes are TRBV6-1 and TRBJ1-2; D remains ambiguous. CDR3 length: 13 residues. Trimming removed 2 bases at V and 8 bases at J, with 12 bases between. CDR1 is MNHNS, CDR2 SASEGT, per germline. CDR3 bases: TGTGCCAGCAGTGAATGGGGTTTCGGGGGCTACACCTTC. Its translation: CASSEWGFGGYTF.

The J gene is TRBJ2-3, the V gene TRBV14, with TRBD2 as a possible D gene (6 bases). CDR1 is SGHDN, CDR2 FVKESK, per germline. The length of the CDR3 is 16 residues. V lost 5 bases to trimming and J lost 1 base, with 16 bases between them. CDR3 in amino acids: CASSGRRGTGTDTQYF. CDR3 in DNA: TGTGCCAGCAGCGGACGGAGGGGAACGGGCACAGATACGCAGTATTTT.

The chain employs TRBV12-3 or TRBV12-4 and TRBJ2-2, with D unclear. The CDR3 loop spans 13 amino acids. V dropped 7 bases and J dropped 1 base, with 7 bases sitting between them. CDR3 DNA sequence: TGTGCCAGCACCTCGGTGAACACCGGGGAGCTGTTTTTT. Its translation is CASTSVNTGELFF.

V gene TRBV19 combines with J gene TRBJ2-5; a weak D match, TRBD2 (6 bases). Trimming pared 3 bases from V and 5 bases from J, leaving 16 bases between. Germline values: CDR1 LNHDA, CDR2 SQIVND (reference sequence). This CDR3 has 15 residues. The CDR3 region is CASSMGGGGRETQYF. The DNA for the CDR3 is TGTGCCAGTAGTATGGGAGGTGGGGGAAGGGAGACCCAGTACTTC.

This clonotype was counted at least ten times. The chain carries TRBV19 and TRBJ1-5, with D tentatively TRBD1 (5 bases). Germline V gene sequence: CDR1 LNHDA, CDR2 SQIVND (reference sequence). There are 16 residues in the CDR3. V gave up 3 bases and J gave up 3 bases, with 15 bases separating them. CDR3 region: CASSIETAISNQPQHF. The CDR3 coding sequence is TGTGCCAGTAGTATCGAGACAGCGATCTCCAATCAGCCCCAGCATTTT.

Within the sample, this clonotype is medium-sized. The rearrangement joins TRBV19 to TRBJ1-2; unclear D gene. The CDR3 totals 16 residues. Trimming stripped 3 bases from V and 0 bases from J, with 14 bases between. Germline-derived CDR1 and CDR2 are LNHDA and SQIVND (reference sequence). The CDR3 protein is CASSIGAGATNYGYTF. CDR3 in DNA: TGTGCCAGTAGTATTGGTGCAGGAGCCACTAACTATGGCTACACCTTC.

This sequence joins TRBV5-1 and TRBJ2-1; D perhaps matches TRBD2 (7 bases). This CDR3 is 19 amino acids long. Germline loops: CDR1 SGHRS, CDR2 YFSETQ. V lost 4 bases, J lost 1 base, and 24 bases lay in between. The CDR3: CASSLGGEAGLGSYNEQFF. The CDR3 nucleotides are TGCGCCAGCAGCCTAGGGGGGGAAGCTGGACTCGGTTCCTACAATGAGCAGTTCTTC.

This clonotype was seen a few times. The chain couples TRBV7-2 to TRBJ2-2; a weak D match, TRBD1 (5 bases). This CDR3 is 15 amino acids long. The germline gives CDR1 SGHTA, CDR2 FQGNSA. Deletions cut 5 bases from V and 3 bases from J, with 13 bases between. The CDR3 protein is CASSKQGLDTGELFF. The CDR3 region has the DNA TGTGCCAGCAGCAAGCAGGGTCTGGACACCGGGGAGCTGTTTTTT.

This clonotype qualifies as medium-sized. This sequence joins TRBV15 and TRBJ1-2; 7 bases fit TRBD1. With V trimmed by 6 bases and J by 6 bases, 13 bases remained unmatched. This CDR3 has 15 amino acids. Looked up from germline, CDR1 is LNHNV and CDR2 is YYDKDF (reference sequence). The CDR3 loop is CATSLTGYRVDGYTF. The CDR3, as DNA: TGTGCCACCAGTTTGACAGGGTATCGGGTCGATGGCTACACCTTC.

This clonotype has ten or more counts. The chain has TRBV6-5 and TRBJ1-1, with D perhaps matching TRBD1 (5 bases). There are 13 residues in the CDR3. V was clipped by 5 bases and J by 4 bases, with 11 bases between them. Germline assignment: CDR1 MNHEY and CDR2 SVGAGI. The CDR3 coding sequence is TGTGCCAGCAGTCAGGGAGAGGTCACTGAAGCTTTCTTT. It encodes CASSQGEVTEAFF.

In this sample, this clonotype turned up a few times. V and J are TRBV6-4 and TRBJ2-6; 9 bases map to TRBD2. Germline assignment: CDR1 MRHNA and CDR2 SNTAGT. The CDR3 is 16 residues long. The V and J ends lost 7 bases and 4 bases, in that order; junction bases with no gene match: 8. The CDR3 region has the DNA TGTGCCAGCATTTGTGGCGGGGGGGCCGGGGCCAACGTCCTGACTTTC. Protein product: CASICGGGAGANVLTF.

This clonotype ranks as medium-sized. The CDR3 DNA is TGTGCCGTAGGGGCCTACGGGGAGCTGTTTTTT. This gives the protein CAVGAYGELFF. This sequence joins TRBV6-5 and TRBJ2-2; possibly TRBD1 for D (5 bases). This CDR3 comprises 11 residues. The V gene's germline CDR1 is MNHEY and CDR2 SVGAGI. V was clipped by 11 bases and J by 7 bases, with 11 bases between them.

This clonotype is labeled as medium-sized. The chain carries TRBV15 and TRBJ2-7; 7 nucleotides align to TRBD1. Germline values: CDR1 LNHNV, CDR2 YYDKDF (reference sequence). The trim removed 1 base at V and 10 bases at J, leaving 7 bases unmatched. The CDR3 sequence is 13 residues long. The CDR3 sequence is CATSRGEQGVQYF. Here the CDR3 DNA reads TGTGCCACCAGCAGAGGGGAGCAGGGGGTACAGTACTTC.

The V call is TRBV6-5, the J call TRBJ1-5, with D possibly being TRBD1 (6 bases). Trimming took 8 bases from V and 14 from J, leaving 16 bases between them. Germline V CDR1 and CDR2: MNHEY, SVGAGI. This CDR3 has 11 residues. CDR3 loop: CASGEGGGEHF. CDR3 nucleotides: TGTGCCAGCGGGGAGGGGGGAGGTGAGCATTTT.

This clonotype was picked up a small number of times. The chain couples TRBV5-6 to TRBJ1-2; no firm D call. Per the germline V gene, CDR1 is SGHDT and CDR2 is YYEEEE. The CDR3 is made up of 14 amino acids. The V end lost 6 bases, the J end lost 8 bases, and 20 bases lay between the germline ends. As DNA, the CDR3 is TGTGCCAGCATCCTCGGACTCGAACTAGAAGGCTACACCTTC. This sequence encodes CASILGLELEGYTF.

There are many counts of this clonotype. J is TRBJ1-5 and V is TRBV6-5; weak D call: TRBD1 (5 bases). The length of the CDR3 is 16 residues. With 5 bases removed from V and 5 bases from J, the gap between germline ends came to 19 bases. Germline values: CDR1 MNHEY, CDR2 SVGAGI. In DNA form, the CDR3 reads TGTGCCAGCAGTCCTATCAGCGAAGGGGTAGATCAGCCCCAGCATTTT. Encoded protein: CASSPISEGVDQPQHF.

The rearrangement joins TRBV5-1 to TRBJ2-3; D unresolved. The V end was cut by 2 bases, the J end by 4 bases, with 11 bases between. This CDR3 is 14 amino acids long. Germline loops: CDR1 SGHRS, CDR2 YFSETQ. The CDR3 bases are TGCGCCAGCAGCTTTTATGGGGTTTCAGATACGCAGTATTTT. This gives the protein CASSFYGVSDTQYF.

The rearrangement uses TRBV7-9 and TRBJ1-1; no clear D gene. The length of the CDR3 is 13 residues. Germline V gene data show CDR1 as SEHNR and CDR2 as FQNEAQ (reference sequence). Between the trimmed V and J ends, which lost 3 bases and 4 bases, there was a span of 9 bases. This chain's CDR3 is CASSLLVGTEAFF. CDR3 DNA sequence: TGTGCCAGCAGCTTGCTAGTGGGCACTGAAGCTTTCTTT.